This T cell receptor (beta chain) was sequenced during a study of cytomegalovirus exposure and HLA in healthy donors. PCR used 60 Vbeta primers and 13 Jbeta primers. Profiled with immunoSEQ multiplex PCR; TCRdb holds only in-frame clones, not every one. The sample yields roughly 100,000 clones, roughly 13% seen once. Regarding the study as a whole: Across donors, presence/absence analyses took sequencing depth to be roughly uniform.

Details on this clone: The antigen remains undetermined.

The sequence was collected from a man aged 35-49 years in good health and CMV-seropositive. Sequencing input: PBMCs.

The chain's CDR3 is CASSSDSPGETQYF. Written as DNA, the CDR3 is TGTGCCAGCAGTTCCGACTCGCCGGGGGAGACCCAGTACTTC. V is TRBV6-6 and J is TRBJ2-5, with D possibly TRBD2 on 5 matching bases. The CDR3 totals 14 residues. V lost 4 bases and J 5 bases, leaving 14 bases between the germline ends. Germline V gives CDR1 MNHNY, CDR2 SVGAGI (reference sequence).